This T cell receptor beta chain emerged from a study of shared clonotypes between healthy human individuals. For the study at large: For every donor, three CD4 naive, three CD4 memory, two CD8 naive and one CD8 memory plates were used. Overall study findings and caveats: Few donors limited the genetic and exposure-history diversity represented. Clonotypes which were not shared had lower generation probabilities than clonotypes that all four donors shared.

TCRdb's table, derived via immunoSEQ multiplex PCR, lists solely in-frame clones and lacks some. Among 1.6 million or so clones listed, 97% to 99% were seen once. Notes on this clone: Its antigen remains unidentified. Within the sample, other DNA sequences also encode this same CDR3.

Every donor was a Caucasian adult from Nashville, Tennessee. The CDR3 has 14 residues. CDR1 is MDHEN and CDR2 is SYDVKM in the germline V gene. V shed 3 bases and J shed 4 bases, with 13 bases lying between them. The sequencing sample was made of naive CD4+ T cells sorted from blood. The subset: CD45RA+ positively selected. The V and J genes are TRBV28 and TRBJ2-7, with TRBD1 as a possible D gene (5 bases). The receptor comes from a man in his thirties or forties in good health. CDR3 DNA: TGTGCCAGCAGTTTCCCAGGGATAGCATACGAGCAGTACTTC. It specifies CASSFPGIAYEQYF.